Below are 7 T cell receptor beta chains sequenced from a single sample in a study of blood T cell repertoires in COVID-19. The data were produced by immunoSEQ multiplex PCR, yet TCRdb's version contains in-frame clones alone and is incomplete. This sample has over 200,000 clones, with 88% found just once. The sequenced sample consisted of PBMCs or T cells enriched from blood (not recorded which). These receptors were taken from a woman aged 30 to 39 who had been exposed to COVID-19.

V gene TRBV9 combines with J gene TRBJ2-2; 9 nucleotides line up with TRBD1. The V gene's germline CDR1 is SGDLS and CDR2 YYNGEE. Trimming took 4 bases from V and 7 from J; bases not matched to a gene: 8. CDR3 length equals 15 residues. This CDR3 is CASSPRDRDGGELFF. Written as DNA, the CDR3 is TGTGCCAGCAGCCCCCGGGACAGGGATGGCGGGGAGCTGTTTTTT.

Concerning this clone: Other DNA sequences in this specimen translate into the identical CDR3. The chain uses TRBV6-1 and TRBJ2-1; 8 bases line up with TRBD2. The CDR3 sequence is 15 residues long. The V and J ends lost 2 bases and 4 bases, in that order; junction bases with no gene match: 4. Germline loops: CDR1 MNHNS, CDR2 SASEGT. CDR3 sequence (DNA): TGTGCCAGCAGTGAAAGGCCGGGGGGGTACAATGAGCAGTTCTTC. Amino acids: CASSERPGGYNEQFF.

This chain connects TRBV5-1 to TRBJ2-1; D may be TRBD2 (6 bases). Germline V gene data show CDR1 as SGHRS and CDR2 as YFSETQ. There are 14 residues in the CDR3. The V end was cut by 0 bases, the J end by 5 bases, with 9 bases between. CDR3 protein: CASSLGGGDNEQFF. The CDR3 DNA is TGCGCCAGCAGCTTGGGGGGCGGGGACAATGAGCAGTTCTTC. The full variable domain, in which reference TRBV5-1 and TRBJ2-1 provide the parts outside the CDR3, is KAGVTQTPRYLIKTRGQQVTLSCSPISGHRSVSWYQQTPGQGLQFLFEYFSETQRNKGNFPGRFSGRQFSNSRSEMNVSTLELGDSALYLCASSLGGGDNEQFFGPGTRLTVL.

V and J are TRBV7-3 and TRBJ2-1; 10 nucleotides agree with TRBD2. Germline values: CDR1 SGHTA, CDR2 FQGTGA. J lost 8 bases, V lost 2 bases, and 9 bases had no gene match. This CDR3 region has 16 residues. CDR3: CASSLGRLAGVDEQFF. The CDR3 bases are TGTGCCAGCAGCTTAGGCCGTCTAGCGGGAGTAGATGAGCAGTTCTTC.

For the CDR3, the DNA is TGTGCCAGCAGTACGGGGACTAGAAAATCAGATACGCAGTATTTT. Its translation is CASSTGTRKSDTQYF. This chain connects TRBV27 to TRBJ2-3, with TRBD2 identical over 8 bases. Losses at the gene ends were 5 bases for V and 4 bases for J; bases not matched to a gene: 8. Germline V gene sequence: CDR1 MNHEY, CDR2 SMNVEV (reference sequence). CDR3 length: 15 amino acids.

This clone was detected once. V and J are TRBV27 and TRBJ2-7, with 8 nucleotides matching TRBD1. CDR1 is MNHEY and CDR2 is SMNVEV in the germline V gene (reference sequence). With V trimmed by 6 bases and J by 1 base, 5 bases remained unmatched. This CDR3 contains 14 residues. CDR3 sequence (DNA): TGTGCCAGCAGGGCCCAGGGGGCGTCCTACGAGCAGTACTTC. Its translation: CASRAQGASYEQYF.

The V call is TRBV15, the J call TRBJ2-7; D is possibly TRBD1 (6 bases). The CDR3 totals 13 residues. The V end lost 5 bases, the J end lost 4 bases, and 12 bases lay between the germline ends. The germline V gene encodes CDR1 LNHNV and CDR2 YYDKDF (reference sequence). CDR3 DNA sequence: TGTGCCACCAGCTGGACGGGGACATACGAGCAGTACTTC. Its translation: CATSWTGTYEQYF.